The present T cell receptor beta chain was sequenced within a study of cytomegalovirus exposure and HLA in healthy donors. This clone was picked up one time. Its matching antigen is unknown. PCR used 60 Vbeta primers and 13 Jbeta primers. TCRdb keeps only in-frame clones here, not all; method: immunoSEQ multiplex PCR. The profile shows about 95,000 clones, around four fifths of them singletons. Overall study findings and caveats: The productive fraction for most TCR beta V segments was about 87% or about 30% in an earlier analysis. On later analysis, the bulk of CMV-associated TCR beta chains appeared to be HLA-restricted. DRB1 showed the most TCR associations and HLA-C the fewest in a later analysis, as rates varied by HLA locus. In a later analysis, HLA-associated TCR beta chains were more clonally expanded than equally common others.

What was sequenced was PBMCs. This clonotype was sampled from a woman aged 35 to 49 in good health and CMV-seronegative.

The DNA of the CDR3 is TGTGCCAGCAGCGTAGATCTTCTGGGGCCGTATGGCTACACCTTC. Translated, it gives CASSVDLLGPYGYTF. This rearrangement joins TRBV9 to TRBJ1-2; perhaps TRBD1 as D (5 bases). From germline, CDR1 is SGDLS and CDR2 YYNGEE. The CDR3 extends over 15 amino acids. V dropped 0 bases and J dropped 5 bases, with 14 bases sitting between them.